These 10 T cell receptor beta chains were all obtained from the same sample, sequenced in a study of neurological immune-mediated disorders. MiXCR, run by TCRdb on the 5' RACE reads, gives a single entry per CDR3 protein. The top ten hold approximately 2% of the sample, which has roughly 56,000 distinct CDR3 sequences, 11% seen once. Sequencing was carried out using PBMCs. These receptors all stem from a man aged 60 to 69 in good health.

About this clonotype: A read error may explain this, as a much larger clone is one base away. The chain is built from TRBV20-1 and TRBJ2-7, with D tentatively TRBD1 (6 bases). Germline lookup yields CDR1 DFQATT and CDR2 SNEGSKA (reference sequence). CDR3 length equals 14 residues. The germline V and J ends were trimmed by 7 bases and 4 bases, with 20 bases remaining between them. CDR3 sequence (DNA): TGCAGTGATTACCCGTCCGGGACACCTTACGAGCAGTACTTC. This sequence encodes CSDYPSGTPYEQYF.

The sample holds many counts of this clonotype. The V gene is TRBV20-1, the J gene TRBJ2-7; D not certain. Trimming took 2 bases from V and 5 from J, leaving 13 bases between them. Germline V gene lookup returns CDR1 DFQATT and CDR2 SNEGSKA (reference sequence). CDR3 size: 13 residues. DNA for the CDR3: TGCAGTGCTAGATCCCTGGGCCCAGACGAGCAGTACTTC. The encoded protein is CSARSLGPDEQYF.

This clonotype appeared many times. The gene calls are TRBV20-1 and TRBJ1-4; D is possibly TRBD1 (5 bases). The CDR3 is 14 amino acids. V gave up 5 bases and J gave up 8 bases, with 18 bases separating them. Germline CDR1 reads DFQATT; CDR2 reads SNEGSKA (reference sequence). The CDR3 DNA is TGCAGTGCTGGGGCGATGGGGATTTTCGAAAAACTGTTTTTT. As protein: CSAGAMGIFEKLFF.

This clonotype was observed at least ten times. CDR3 loop: CASSLGLGDTQYF. The CDR3 DNA is TGTGCCAGCAGCTTAGGGCTTGGAGATACGCAGTATTTT. The chain combines TRBV11-2 with TRBJ2-3; D gene ambiguous. The CDR3 is 13 residues long. Germline values: CDR1 SGHAT, CDR2 FQNNGV. V lost 1 base to trimming and J lost 5 bases, with 7 bases between them.

This clonotype was observed many times. The rearrangement joins TRBV19 to TRBJ2-3; tentative D call: TRBD1 (6 bases). V dropped 7 bases and J dropped 7 bases, with 24 bases sitting between them. CDR1 and CDR2 from the germline V gene are LNHDA and SQIVND (reference sequence). This CDR3 region has 16 residues. This CDR3 reads CASTLEPKTGLNTQYF. The CDR3 DNA sequence: TGTGCCAGTACCCTAGAGCCTAAGACAGGTCTGAATACGCAGTATTTT.

At least ten counts were recorded for this clonotype. The CDR3 DNA is TGTGCCACCCGCCGGGGACAGGGACCAGCCTTCTATGGCTACACCTTC. Its translation is CATRRGQGPAFYGYTF. The gene calls are TRBV12-3 or TRBV12-4 and TRBJ1-2; 9 bases line up with TRBD1. V lost 10 bases and J lost 4; bases outside the gene matches: 16. This CDR3 has 16 amino acids.

This clonotype was observed many times. The genes are TRBV20-1 and TRBJ1-1, with D possibly TRBD1 on 6 matching bases. V lost 3 bases, J lost 0 bases, and 14 bases lay in between. The CDR3 has 15 residues. Germline CDR1 DFQATT, CDR2 SNEGSKA (reference sequence). CDR3 DNA sequence: TGCAGTGCTAGTAACACAGGGATGATGAACACTGAAGCTTTCTTT. Its protein product is CSASNTGMMNTEAFF.

This clonotype was seen at least ten times. This sequence joins TRBV6-6 and TRBJ2-1, with 8 nucleotides matching TRBD2. Germline V CDR1 and CDR2: MNHNY, SVGAGI (reference sequence). The CDR3 runs to 15 residues. V lost 2 bases, J lost 4 bases, and 4 bases stayed unmatched. As DNA, the CDR3 is TGTGCCAGCAGTTACATCGCGGGGGGATACAATGAGCAGTTCTTC. Encoded protein: CASSYIAGGYNEQFF.

This clonotype was observed many times. The CDR3 DNA is TGTGCCAGCAGCTTCCAAGGGGTCATGTCTTCTGAAAAACTGTTTTTT. It translates to CASSFQGVMSSEKLFF. This chain connects TRBV7-2 to TRBJ1-4; a weak D match, TRBD1 (5 bases). The germline V gene has CDR1 SGHTA and CDR2 FQGNSA. Trimming pared 3 bases from V and 7 bases from J, leaving 18 bases between. This CDR3 comprises 16 residues.

This clonotype was observed many times. The chain couples TRBV5-1 to TRBJ2-5, with D unresolved. Trimming removed 1 base at V and 4 bases at J, with 11 bases between. The CDR3 extends over 14 amino acids. Germline loops: CDR1 SGHRS, CDR2 YFSETQ. The DNA of the CDR3 is TGCGCCAGCAGCTTGTTAGGGTCCGGAGAGACCCAGTACTTC. Translation gives CASSLLGSGETQYF.